This section outlines one TCR beta chain sequence together with its context. The junction and the germline gene differ at one end; a read error may be behind it. Other DNA sequences in the same sample also yield this CDR3. The sample belongs to a study of control samples from healthy donors and cancer patients. Germline V CDR1 and CDR2: SNHLY, FYNNEI. The CDR3 totals 14 residues. Profiled with immunoSEQ multiplex PCR; TCRdb holds only in-frame clones, not every one. The sample includes 45,000 to 60,000 clones, roughly 94% seen only once; the top ten take around 4%. This clonotype was sampled from a man under 40 in good health. This chain connects TRBV2 to TRBJ1-3; D gene ambiguous. Sequencing used blood. DNA for the CDR3: TGCGCCAGCAGCCCGGGCCGCTCTGGAAACACCATATATTTT. This translates into CASSPGRSGNTIYF. Supplemented by reference TRBV2 and TRBJ1-3, the full variable domain reads EPEVTQTPSHQVTQMGQEVILRCVPISNHLYFYWYRQILGQKVEFLVSFYNNEISEKSEIFDDQFSVERPDGSNFTLKIRSTKLEDSAMYFCASSPGRSGNTIYFGEGSWLTVV.